This entry describes one T cell receptor beta chain. The target antigen is unknown. The data derive from a study of T cells in localized non-small cell lung cancer. This CDR3 spans 13 amino acids. V shed 5 bases and J shed 5 bases, with 9 bases lying between them. Germline lookup yields CDR1 MGHRA and CDR2 YSYEKL. Data came from immunoSEQ multiplex PCR; TCRdb stores just in-frame clones and leaves some out. Among 15,000 to 20,000 clones listed, 90% were seen once. Study observations and caveats: Paired adjacent lung recovered a median about 60 of the top 100 tumor clones. Sequencing was limited to one tumor region, leaving the possibility of heterogeneity open. Greater T cell density in blood accompanied longer overall survival. Clonality peaked in uninvolved adjacent lung rather than tumor.

The J gene is TRBJ2-2, the V gene TRBV4-1; D not certain. Sequences were derived from peripheral blood mononuclear cells, sampled before any cancer treatment. This sequence originates from a woman aged 35 to 75 with stage III lung adenocarcinoma. This CDR3 reads CASSGQATGELFF. CDR3 coding DNA: TGCGCCAGCAGCGGGCAGGCGACCGGGGAGCTGTTTTTT.